The clone carrying this T cell receptor (beta chain) was picked up many times. The antigen remains undetermined. TCRdb used MiXCR to reprocess the 5' RACE reads, holding one entry per CDR3 protein. The repertoire has 250,000 or so distinct CDR3 sequences, roughly 6.2% of them found once; the top ten carry about 0.95%. CDR3 length: 13 amino acids. V lost 6 bases, J lost 5 bases, and 13 bases lay in between. The sample comes from a study of T cells after yellow fever vaccination. Study results and caveats: The study found a weaker secondary response that peaked faster, day 5 versus 15.

The sequencing used CD4+ T cells sorted from PBMCs, collected on the day of the yellow fever booster vaccination. This chain links TRBV12-3 or TRBV12-4 with TRBJ2-5; D remains unclear. The source of this sequence is a man aged 25 to 40 who received the YFV17D yellow fever vaccine. Here the CDR3 DNA reads TGTGCCAGCAGCGAGAGTAGGATGGAGACCCAGTACTTC. Its protein is CASSESRMETQYF.